This T cell receptor (beta chain) came from a study of cytomegalovirus exposure and HLA in healthy donors. On the study more broadly: The study placed over 65% of its 350 to 450 genotyped donors in the Caucasian-associated ancestry cluster.

V was clipped by 7 bases and J by 4 bases; unmatched bases: 6. Germline V CDR1 and CDR2: LNHDA, SQIVND (reference sequence). The CDR3 runs 14 residues. The PCR employed 60 Vbeta primers together with 13 Jbeta primers. Sequencing was performed with immunoSEQ multiplex PCR; in TCRdb, only in-frame clones are kept and a portion is missing. Of about 120,000 clones in the sample, about 80% are singletons; the top ten hold 7.5% to 9%. On this clone itself: Its specificity is unknown.

Whole-study findings and limits: Previous analysis showed most TCR beta V segments were productive about 87% or about 30% of the time.

This chain joins TRBV19 and TRBJ2-2; 7 bases line up with TRBD2. The receptor's source is a female donor in good health and CMV-seropositive. Material: PBMCs. The CDR3: CASTAREGTGELFF. The CDR3 DNA reads as TGTGCCAGTACCGCGAGGGAGGGCACCGGGGAGCTGTTTTTT.